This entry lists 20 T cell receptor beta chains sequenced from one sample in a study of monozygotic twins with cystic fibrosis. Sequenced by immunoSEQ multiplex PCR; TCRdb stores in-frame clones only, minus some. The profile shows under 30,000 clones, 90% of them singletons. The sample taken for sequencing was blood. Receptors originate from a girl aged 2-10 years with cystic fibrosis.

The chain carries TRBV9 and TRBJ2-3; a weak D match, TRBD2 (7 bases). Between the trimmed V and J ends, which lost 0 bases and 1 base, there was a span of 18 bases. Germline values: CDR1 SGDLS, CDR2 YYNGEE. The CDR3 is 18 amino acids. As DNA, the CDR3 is TGTGCCAGCAGCGTAGACCCCCTGGGGGGGCGAGGCACAGATACGCAGTATTTT. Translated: CASSVDPLGGRGTDTQYF.

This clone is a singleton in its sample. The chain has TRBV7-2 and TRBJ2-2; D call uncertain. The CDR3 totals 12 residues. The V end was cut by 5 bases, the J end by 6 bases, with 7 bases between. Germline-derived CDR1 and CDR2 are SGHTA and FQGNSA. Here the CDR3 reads CASSPMAGELFF. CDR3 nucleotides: TGTGCCAGCAGCCCTATGGCCGGGGAGCTGTTTTTT.

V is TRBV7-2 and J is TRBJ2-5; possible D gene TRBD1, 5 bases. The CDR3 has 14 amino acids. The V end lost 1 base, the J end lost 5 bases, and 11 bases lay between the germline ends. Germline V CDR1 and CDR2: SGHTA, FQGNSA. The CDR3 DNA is TGTGCCAGCAGCTTAGAAGGGGTTCAGGAGACCCAGTACTTC. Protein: CASSLEGVQETQYF.

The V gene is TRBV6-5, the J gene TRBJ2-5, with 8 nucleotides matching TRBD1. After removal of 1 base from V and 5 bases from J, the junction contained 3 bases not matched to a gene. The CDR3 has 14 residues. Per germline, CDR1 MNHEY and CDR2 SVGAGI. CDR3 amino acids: CASSYFRGRETQYF. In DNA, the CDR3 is TGTGCCAGCAGTTACTTCAGGGGGCGGGAGACCCAGTACTTC.

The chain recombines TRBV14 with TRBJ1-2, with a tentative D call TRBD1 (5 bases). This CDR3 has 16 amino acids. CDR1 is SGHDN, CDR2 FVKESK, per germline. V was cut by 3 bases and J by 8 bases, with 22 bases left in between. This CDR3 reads CASSHTSGEGRKGYTF. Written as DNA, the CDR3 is TGTGCCAGCAGCCACACTTCGGGGGAGGGGCGGAAAGGCTACACCTTC. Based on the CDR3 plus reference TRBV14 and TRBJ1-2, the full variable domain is EAGVTQFPSHSVIEKGQTVTLRCDPISGHDNLYWYRRVMGKEIKFLLHFVKESKQDESGMPNNRFLAERTGGTYSTLKVQPAELEDSGVYFCASSHTSGEGRKGYTFGSGTRLTVV.

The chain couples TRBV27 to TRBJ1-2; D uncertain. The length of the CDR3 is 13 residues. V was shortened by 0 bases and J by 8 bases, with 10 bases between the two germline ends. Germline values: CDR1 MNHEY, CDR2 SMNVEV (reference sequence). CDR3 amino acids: CASSLSSVSGYTF. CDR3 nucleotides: TGTGCCAGCAGTTTATCTTCGGTTAGCGGCTACACCTTC.

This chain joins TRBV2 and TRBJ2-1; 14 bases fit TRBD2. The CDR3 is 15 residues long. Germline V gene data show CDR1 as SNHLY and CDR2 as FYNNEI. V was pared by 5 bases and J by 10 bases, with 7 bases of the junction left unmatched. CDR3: CASSYPGTSGGEQFF. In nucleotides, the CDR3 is TGTGCCAGCAGTTATCCCGGGACTAGCGGGGGCGAGCAGTTCTTC.

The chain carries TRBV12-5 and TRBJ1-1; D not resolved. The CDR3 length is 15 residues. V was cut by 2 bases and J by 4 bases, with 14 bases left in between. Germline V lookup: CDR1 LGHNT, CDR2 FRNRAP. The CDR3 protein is CASGLWPREFTEAFF. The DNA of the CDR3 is TGTGCTAGTGGTTTGTGGCCGAGGGAGTTCACTGAAGCTTTCTTT.

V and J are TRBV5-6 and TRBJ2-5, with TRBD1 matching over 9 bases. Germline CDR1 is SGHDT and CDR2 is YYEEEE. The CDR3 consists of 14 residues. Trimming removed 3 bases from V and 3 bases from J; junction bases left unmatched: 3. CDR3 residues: CASSSRTGEETQYF. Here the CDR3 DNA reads TGTGCCAGCAGCTCCAGGACAGGGGAAGAGACCCAGTACTTC.

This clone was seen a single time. The CDR3 DNA follows: TGTGCCAGCAGCCCCGTGGCGTCCGGAAACACCATATATTTT. The encoded protein is CASSPVASGNTIYF. J is TRBJ1-3 and V is TRBV7-2; D is uncertain. CDR1 SGHTA and CDR2 FQGNSA come from the germline V gene. Trimming stripped 5 bases from V and 4 bases from J, with 12 bases between. This CDR3 region has 14 residues. Together with reference TRBV7-2 and TRBJ1-3, the CDR3 gives the full variable domain: GAGVSQSPSNKVTEKGKDVELRCDPISGHTALYWYRQSLGQGLEFLIYFQGNSAPDKSGLPSDRFSAERTGGSVSTLTIQRTQQEDSAVYLCASSPVASGNTIYFGEGSWLTVV.

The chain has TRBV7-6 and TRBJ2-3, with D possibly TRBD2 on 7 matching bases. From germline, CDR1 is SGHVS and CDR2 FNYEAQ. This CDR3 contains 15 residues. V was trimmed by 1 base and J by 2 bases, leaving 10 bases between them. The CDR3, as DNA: TGTGCCAGCAGCTTAGTAGGGGGGGCCACAGATACGCAGTATTTT. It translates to CASSLVGGATDTQYF.

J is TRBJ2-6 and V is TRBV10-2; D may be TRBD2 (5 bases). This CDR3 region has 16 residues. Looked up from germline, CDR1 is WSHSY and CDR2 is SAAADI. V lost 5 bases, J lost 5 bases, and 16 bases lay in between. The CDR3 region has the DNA TGCGCCAGCAGTATCAGGCACACTAGTCGGGCCAACGTCCTGACTTTC. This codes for CASSIRHTSRANVLTF.

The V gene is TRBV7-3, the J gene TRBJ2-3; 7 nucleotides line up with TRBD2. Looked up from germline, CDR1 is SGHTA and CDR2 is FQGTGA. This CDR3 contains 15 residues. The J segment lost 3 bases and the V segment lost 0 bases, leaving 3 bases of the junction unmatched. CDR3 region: CASSLTGLLTDTQYF. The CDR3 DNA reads TGTGCCAGCAGCTTAACGGGACTACTAACAGATACGCAGTATTTT.

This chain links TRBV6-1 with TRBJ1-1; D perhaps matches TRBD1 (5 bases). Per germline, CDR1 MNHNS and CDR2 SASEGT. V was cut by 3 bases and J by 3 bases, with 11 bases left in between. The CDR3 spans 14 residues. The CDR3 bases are TGTGCCAGCAGTGACAGGGTCGGGGACACTGAAGCTTTCTTT. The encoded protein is CASSDRVGDTEAFF.

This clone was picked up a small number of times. The CDR3 is CSAREPNEQFF. CDR3 sequence (DNA): TGCAGTGCTAGAGAACCCAATGAGCAGTTCTTC. V and J are TRBV20-1 and TRBJ2-1; D is unresolved. The ends were cut back, 0 bases at V and 6 bases at J, with 3 bases in the middle. There are 11 residues in the CDR3. Germline V gene sequence: CDR1 DFQATT, CDR2 SNEGSKA (reference sequence).

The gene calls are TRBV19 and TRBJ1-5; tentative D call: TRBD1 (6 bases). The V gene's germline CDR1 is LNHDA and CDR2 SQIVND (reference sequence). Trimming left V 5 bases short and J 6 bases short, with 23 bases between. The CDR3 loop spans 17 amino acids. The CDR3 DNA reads TGTGCCAGTAGTCCGTGGGGCACAGGGCGGTTGGGTCAGCCCCAGCATTTT. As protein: CASSPWGTGRLGQPQHF.

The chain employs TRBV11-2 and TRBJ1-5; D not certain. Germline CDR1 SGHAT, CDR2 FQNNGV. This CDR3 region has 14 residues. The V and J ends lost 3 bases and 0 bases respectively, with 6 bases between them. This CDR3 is CASSFTDSNQPQHF. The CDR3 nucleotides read TGTGCCAGCAGCTTTACAGATAGCAATCAGCCCCAGCATTTT.

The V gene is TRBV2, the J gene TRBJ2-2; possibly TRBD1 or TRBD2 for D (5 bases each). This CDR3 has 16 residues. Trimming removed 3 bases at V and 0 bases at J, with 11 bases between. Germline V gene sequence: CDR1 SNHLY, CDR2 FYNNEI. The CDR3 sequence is CASSETGPPNTGELFF. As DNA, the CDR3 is TGTGCCAGCAGTGAGACGGGGCCGCCGAACACCGGGGAGCTGTTTTTT.

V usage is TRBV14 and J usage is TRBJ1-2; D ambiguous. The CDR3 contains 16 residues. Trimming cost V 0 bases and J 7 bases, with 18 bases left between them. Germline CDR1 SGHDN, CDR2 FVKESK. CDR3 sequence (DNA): TGTGCCAGCAGCCAAGATTGGGATGTGAGGCGGGCTGGCTACACCTTC. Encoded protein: CASSQDWDVRRAGYTF. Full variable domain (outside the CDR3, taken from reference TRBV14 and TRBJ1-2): EAGVTQFPSHSVIEKGQTVTLRCDPISGHDNLYWYRRVMGKEIKFLLHFVKESKQDESGMPNNRFLAERTGGTYSTLKVQPAELEDSGVYFCASSQDWDVRRAGYTFGSGTRLTVV.

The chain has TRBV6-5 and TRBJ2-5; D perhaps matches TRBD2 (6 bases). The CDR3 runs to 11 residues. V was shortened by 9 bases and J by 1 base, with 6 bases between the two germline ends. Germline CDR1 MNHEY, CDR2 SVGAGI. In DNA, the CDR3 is TGTGCCAGGGGGGGCCAAGAGACCCAGTACTTC. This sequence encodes CARGGQETQYF.